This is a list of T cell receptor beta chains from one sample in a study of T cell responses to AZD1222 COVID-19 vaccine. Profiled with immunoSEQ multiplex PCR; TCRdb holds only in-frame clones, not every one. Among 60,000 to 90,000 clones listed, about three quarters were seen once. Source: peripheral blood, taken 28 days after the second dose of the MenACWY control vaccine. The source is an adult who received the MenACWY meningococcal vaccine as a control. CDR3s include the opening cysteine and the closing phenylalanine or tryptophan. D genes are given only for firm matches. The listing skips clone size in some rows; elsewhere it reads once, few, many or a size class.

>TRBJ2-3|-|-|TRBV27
TGTGCCAGCAGTTTTTTGGGGTTTGCGGGTATAGATACGCAGTATTTT
CASSFLGFAGIDTQYF
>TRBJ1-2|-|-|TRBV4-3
TGCGCCAGCAGCCAAGTTCCAAGATCTTATGGCTACACCTTC
CASSQVPRSYGYTF
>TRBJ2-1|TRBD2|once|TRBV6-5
TGTGCCAGCAGTTACGGCCTCCCCGGGACTAGGAATGAGCAGTTCTTC
CASSYGLPGTRNEQFF
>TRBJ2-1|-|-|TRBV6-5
TGTGCCAGCAGACGACGACAGAGCTCCTACAATGAGCAGTTCTTC
CASRRRQSSYNEQFF
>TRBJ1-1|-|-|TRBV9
TGTGCCAGCAGCGTAGGATCGGGGACTGAAGCTTTCTTT
CASSVGSGTEAFF
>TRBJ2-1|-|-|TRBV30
TGTGCCTGGAGTAAGATGACCAGCAAGGGAGAGCAGTTCTTC
CAWSKMTSKGEQFF
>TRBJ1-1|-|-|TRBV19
TGTGCCAGTAGTATAGGAGGAGGGAAGACTGAAGCTTTCTTT
CASSIGGGKTEAFF
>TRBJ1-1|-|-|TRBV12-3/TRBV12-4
TGTGCCAGCAGTCTAACAGGGTACACTGAAGCTTTCTTT
CASSLTGYTEAFF
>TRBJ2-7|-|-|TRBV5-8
TGTGCCAGCAGCCATAGATCCCGCGAGCAGTACTTC
CASSHRSREQYF
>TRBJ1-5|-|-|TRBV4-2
TGTGCCAGCAGCCAAGGAGGGGGGACTCAGCCCCAGCATTTT
CASSQGGGTQPQHF
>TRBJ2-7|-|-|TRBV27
TGTGCCAGCAGTTCCCTAGCCGCAGGGGTACCCGACGAGCAGTACTTC
CASSSLAAGVPDEQYF
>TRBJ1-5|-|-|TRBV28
TGTGCCAGCCGAGGGGCAGGCAATCAGCCCCAGCATTTT
CASRGAGNQPQHF
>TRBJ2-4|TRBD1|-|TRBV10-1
TGCGCCAGCAGTGAGTCGGGAACAGGGGGACGAAACATTCAGTACTTC
CASSESGTGGRNIQYF
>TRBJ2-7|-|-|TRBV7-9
TGTGCCAGCAGCCCCGGGACGTATACCTACGAGCAGTACTTC
CASSPGTYTYEQYF
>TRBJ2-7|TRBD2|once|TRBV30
TGTGCCTGGAGTGTGGGGACTAGCGGAGCCGGGGGTGTCGAGCAGTACTTC
CAWSVGTSGAGGVEQYF
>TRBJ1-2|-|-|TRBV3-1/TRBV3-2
TGTGCCAGCAGCCAACTGACCGGGACATCCGCGGGCTACACCTTC
CASSQLTGTSAGYTF
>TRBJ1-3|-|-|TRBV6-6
TGTGCCAGCAGTCTATACTCTGGTACAGGCTCTGGAAACACCATATATTTT
CASSLYSGTGSGNTIYF
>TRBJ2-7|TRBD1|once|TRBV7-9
TGTGCCAGCAGCTTATCCGGGACAGGGGGCTACGAGCAGTACTTC
CASSLSGTGGYEQYF
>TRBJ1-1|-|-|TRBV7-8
TGTGCCAGCAGCTTGCTGACAGGCCTTGAAGCTTTCTTT
CASSLLTGLEAFF
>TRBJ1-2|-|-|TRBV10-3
TGTGCCATCAGCCTCATGTCTAACTATGGCTACACCTTC
CAISLMSNYGYTF
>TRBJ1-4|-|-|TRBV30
TGTGCCTGGAGCCAGGGTCAGGAAAAACTGTTTTTT
CAWSQGQEKLFF
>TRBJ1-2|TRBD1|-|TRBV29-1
TGCAGCGTTGACCAGGGACAGAGCTATGGCTACACCTTC
CSVDQGQSYGYTF
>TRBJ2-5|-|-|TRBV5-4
TGTGCCAGCAGCGCTACCCCGGGCCTAATCGAGACCCAGTACTTC
CASSATPGLIETQYF
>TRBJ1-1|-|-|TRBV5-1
TGCGCCAGCAGCTCAACACCCAGGGGCACTGAAGCTTTCTTT
CASSSTPRGTEAFF
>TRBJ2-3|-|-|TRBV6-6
TGTGCCAGCAGGGGCGGAGATACGCAGTATTTT
CASRGGDTQYF
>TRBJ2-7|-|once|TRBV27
TGTGCCAGCAGCAGGAGAGGTGGATCCTACGAGCAGTACTTC
CASSRRGGSYEQYF
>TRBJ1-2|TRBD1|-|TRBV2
TGTGCCAGCAGTTTCACACAGGGGTTCTATGGCTACACCTTC
CASSFTQGFYGYTF
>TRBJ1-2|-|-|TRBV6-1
TGTGCCAGCAGTGAATATAGGAGTGGCTACACCTTC
CASSEYRSGYTF
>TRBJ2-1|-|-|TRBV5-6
TGTGCCAGCAGCTCCCAGGGTAGCGAGCAGTTCTTC
CASSSQGSEQFF
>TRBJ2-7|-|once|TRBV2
TGTGCCAGCACCCTGGGACCGACCTACGAGCAGTACTTC
CASTLGPTYEQYF
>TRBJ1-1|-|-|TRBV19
TGTGCCAGTAGTATACGAGGGTCGGGCACTGAAGCTTTCTTT
CASSIRGSGTEAFF
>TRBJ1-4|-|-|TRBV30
TGTGCCTGGAGTGTAATAGGGAAAAAACTGTTTTTT
CAWSVIGKKLFF
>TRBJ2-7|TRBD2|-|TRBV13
TGTGCCAGCAGCTCTTTTGACAAGGCCCACGGGGGGTCCTACGAGCAGTACTTC
CASSSFDKAHGGSYEQYF
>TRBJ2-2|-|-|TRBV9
TGTGCCAGCAGCGTAGCCCCAGATTACGGGGAGCTGTTTTTT
CASSVAPDYGELFF
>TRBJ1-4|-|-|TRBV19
TGTGCCAGTAGTTCGGAGTTACTGGAAAAACTGTTTTTT
CASSSELLEKLFF
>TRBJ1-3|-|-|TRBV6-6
TGTGCCAGCAGTTCCTCTGGGCATGTTGCTGGAAACACCATATATTTT
CASSSSGHVAGNTIYF
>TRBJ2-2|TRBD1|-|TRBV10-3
TGTGCCAACGGACAGGTTCCCGGGGAGCTGTTTTTT
CANGQVPGELFF
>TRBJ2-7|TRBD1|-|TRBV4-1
TGCGCCAGCAGCCAATACAGGGGTTCCTACGAGCAGTACTTC
CASSQYRGSYEQYF
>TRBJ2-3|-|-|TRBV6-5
TGTGCCAGCACTTCCTTGGATACGCAGTATTTT
CASTSLDTQYF
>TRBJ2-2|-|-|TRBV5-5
TGTGCCAGCAGCATAGAGCACGCCGGGGAGCTGTTTTTT
CASSIEHAGELFF
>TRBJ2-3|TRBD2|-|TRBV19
TGTGCCAGTAGAGGGGTAGCGGGAGTTCGGGATACGCAGTATTTT
CASRGVAGVRDTQYF
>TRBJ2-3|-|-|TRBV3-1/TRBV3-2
TGTGCCAGCAGCCAAGGGGGAGATACGCAGTATTTT
CASSQGGDTQYF
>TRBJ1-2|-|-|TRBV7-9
TGTGCCAGCAGCTTACTTCCTCGGAGACAGGACCTTCAGGATGGCTACACCTTC
CASSLLPRRQDLQDGYTF
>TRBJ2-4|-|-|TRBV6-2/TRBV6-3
TGTGCCAGCAGTGGGCCAGGGGTAGCCAAAAACATTCAGTACTTC
CASSGPGVAKNIQYF
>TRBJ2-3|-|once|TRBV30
TGTGCCTGGACAGGGTTCGGCACAGATACGCAGTATTTT
CAWTGFGTDTQYF
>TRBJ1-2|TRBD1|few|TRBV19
TGTGCCAGTAGTATAACCCGGGACAGCAATAACTATGGCTACACCTTC
CASSITRDSNNYGYTF
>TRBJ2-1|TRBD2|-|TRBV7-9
TGTGCCAGCAGCCCGACCACGCTAGCGGGGGTTTTCAATGAGCAGTTCTTC
CASSPTTLAGVFNEQFF
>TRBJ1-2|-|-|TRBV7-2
TGTGCCAGCAGCCGTGCCCAGGGGAATGAGGGCTACACCTTC
CASSRAQGNEGYTF
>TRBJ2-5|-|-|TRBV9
TGTGCCAGCAGCGTAGAGGACACGGGGACCCAGTACTTC
CASSVEDTGTQYF
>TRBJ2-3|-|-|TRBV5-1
TGCGCCAGCAGCTCGCGGGGGCTTCCCACAGATACGCAGTATTTT
CASSSRGLPTDTQYF
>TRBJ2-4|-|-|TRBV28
TGTGCCAGCAGTTTAGGGCCTCAGAGGGACATTCAGTACTTC
CASSLGPQRDIQYF
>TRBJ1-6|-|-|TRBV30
TGTGCCTGGAGTGTGTCACTCACCGGGCCCCTCCACTTT
CAWSVSLTGPLHF